This T cell receptor (beta chain) was documented in a study of shared clonotypes between healthy human individuals. Of note for this clone: The antigen remains unidentified.

Study-wide findings and caveats: Larger estimated richness was generally seen in naive subsets than in memory subsets. Rarefaction showed that sequencing of sorted subsets was incomplete (despite large depth).

Germline CDR1 is MDHEN and CDR2 is SYDVKM. Unmatched junction bases numbered 11, after V lost 6 bases and J lost 3 bases. The CDR3 totals 16 residues. Replicate PCRs from sorted subsets contained 200 ng DNA, which is around 29,000 T cell genomes. Profiling relied on immunoSEQ multiplex PCR, and the TCRdb table lists in-frame clones only, not all of them. The data show hundreds of thousands of clones, around two thirds seen once. Free of recent acute infections or vaccinations, the donors were healthy HIV-negative adults. The V and J genes are TRBV28 and TRBJ1-3, with 7 bases fitting TRBD1. The sample consisted of memory CD4+ T cells sorted from blood. The subset denotes: CD45RA-negative fraction. The sequence derives from a woman under 40 in good health. The CDR3 spells CASRSPRGGDGNTIYF. For the CDR3, the DNA is TGTGCCAGCAGATCCCCGAGAGGGGGCGATGGAAACACCATATATTTT.